This T cell receptor beta chain originates from a study of lymphopenia after photon versus proton radiotherapy. On this clone itself: As yet, its antigen is unknown.

The study, taken as a whole, reports: Only patients who died were analyzed for survival; proton advantage is unproven. After lymphocyte nadir, photon-treated repertoires showed oligoclonal expansion, especially CD8+ Temra.

Generated by immunoSEQ multiplex PCR, the TCRdb table keeps only in-frame clones and is missing some. The sample holds under 80,000 clones, approximately 84% seen once. The CDR3 runs to 15 residues. Germline CDR1 MNHEY, CDR2 SMNVEV (reference sequence). With 2 bases removed from V and 1 base from J, the gap between germline ends came to 11 bases. The sequence derives from a man aged 35 to 55 with gastric cancer. The chain is built from TRBV27 and TRBJ1-1, with D hard to call. The sequencing used peripheral blood, collected from a patient treated with photon-based radiotherapy. The CDR3 DNA reads TGTGCCAGCAGTTTAAGGAGTTTCGGGAACACTGAAGCTTTCTTT. It codes for CASSLRSFGNTEAFF.